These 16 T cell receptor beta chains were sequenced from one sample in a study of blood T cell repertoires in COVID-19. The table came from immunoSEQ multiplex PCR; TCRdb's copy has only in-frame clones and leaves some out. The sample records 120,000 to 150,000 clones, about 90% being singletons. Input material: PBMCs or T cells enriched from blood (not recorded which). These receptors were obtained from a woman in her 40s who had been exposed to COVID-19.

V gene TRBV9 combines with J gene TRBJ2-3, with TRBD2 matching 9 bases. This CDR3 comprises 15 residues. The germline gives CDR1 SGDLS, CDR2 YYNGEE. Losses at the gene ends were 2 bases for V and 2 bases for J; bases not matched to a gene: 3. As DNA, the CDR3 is TGTGCCAGCAGCGTGACTAGCGGCCTCACAGATACGCAGTATTTT. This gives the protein CASSVTSGLTDTQYF.

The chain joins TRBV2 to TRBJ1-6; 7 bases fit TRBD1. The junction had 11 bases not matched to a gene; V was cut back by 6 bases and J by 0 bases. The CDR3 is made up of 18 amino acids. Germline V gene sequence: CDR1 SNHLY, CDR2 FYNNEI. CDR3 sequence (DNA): TGTGCCAGCAGGAGCGGACAGGTGACAAGCTCCTATAATTCACCCCTCCACTTT. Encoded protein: CASRSGQVTSSYNSPLHF.

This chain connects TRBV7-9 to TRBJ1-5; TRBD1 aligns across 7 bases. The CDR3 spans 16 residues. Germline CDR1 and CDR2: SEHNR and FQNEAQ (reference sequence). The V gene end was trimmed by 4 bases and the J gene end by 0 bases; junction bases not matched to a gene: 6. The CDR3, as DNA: TGTGCCAGCAGCTCCGACAGGGCCTATAGCAATCAGCCCCAGCATTTT. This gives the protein CASSSDRAYSNQPQHF.

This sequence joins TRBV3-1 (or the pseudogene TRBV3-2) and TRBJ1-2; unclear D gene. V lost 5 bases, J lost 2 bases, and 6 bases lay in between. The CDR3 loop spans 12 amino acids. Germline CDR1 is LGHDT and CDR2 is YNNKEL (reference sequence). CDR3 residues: CASSKLNYGYTF. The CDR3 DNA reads TGTGCCAGCAGCAAGCTGAACTATGGCTACACCTTC.

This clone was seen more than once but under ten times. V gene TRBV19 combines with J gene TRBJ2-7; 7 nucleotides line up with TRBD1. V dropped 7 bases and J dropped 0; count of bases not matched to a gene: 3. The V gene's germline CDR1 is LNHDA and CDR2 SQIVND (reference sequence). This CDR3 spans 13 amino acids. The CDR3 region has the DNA TGTGCCAGTACTGGGACAGTCTCCTACGAGCAGTACTTC. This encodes CASTGTVSYEQYF.

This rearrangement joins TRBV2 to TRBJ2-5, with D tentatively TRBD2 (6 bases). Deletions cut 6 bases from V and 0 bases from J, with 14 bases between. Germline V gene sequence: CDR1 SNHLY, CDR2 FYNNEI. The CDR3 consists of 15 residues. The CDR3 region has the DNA TGTGCCAGCAGGACCCTGGGACTGTACCAAGAGACCCAGTACTTC. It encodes CASRTLGLYQETQYF.

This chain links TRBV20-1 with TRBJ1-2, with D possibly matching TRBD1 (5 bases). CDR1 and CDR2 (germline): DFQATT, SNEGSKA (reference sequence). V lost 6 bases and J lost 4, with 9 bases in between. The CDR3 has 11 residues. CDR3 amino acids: CSAGRAYGYTF. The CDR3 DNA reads TGCAGTGCGGGCAGGGCCTATGGCTACACCTTC.

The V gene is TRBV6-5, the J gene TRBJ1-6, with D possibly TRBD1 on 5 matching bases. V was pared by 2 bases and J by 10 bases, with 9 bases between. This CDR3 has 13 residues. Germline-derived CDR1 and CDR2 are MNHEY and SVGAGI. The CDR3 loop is CASSYAGHSPLHF. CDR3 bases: TGTGCCAGCAGTTACGCAGGACACTCACCCCTCCACTTT.

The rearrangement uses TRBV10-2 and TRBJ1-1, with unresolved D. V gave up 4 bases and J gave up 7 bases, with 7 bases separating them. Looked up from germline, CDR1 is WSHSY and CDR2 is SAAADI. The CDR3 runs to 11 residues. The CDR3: CASSGLSEAFF. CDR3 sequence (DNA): TGCGCCAGCAGTGGGCTCAGTGAAGCTTTCTTT.

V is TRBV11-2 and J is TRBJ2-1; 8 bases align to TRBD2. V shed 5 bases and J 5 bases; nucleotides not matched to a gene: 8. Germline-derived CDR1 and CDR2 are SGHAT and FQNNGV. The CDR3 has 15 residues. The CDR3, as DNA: TGTGCCAGCAGCCCACAGCGGGGGCGAAACAATGAGCAGTTCTTC. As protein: CASSPQRGRNNEQFF. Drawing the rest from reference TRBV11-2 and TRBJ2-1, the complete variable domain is EAGVAQSPRYKIIEKRQSVAFWCNPISGHATLYWYQQILGQGPKLLIQFQNNGVVDDSQLPKDRFSAERLKGVDSTLKIQPAKLEDSAVYLCASSPQRGRNNEQFFGPGTRLTVL.

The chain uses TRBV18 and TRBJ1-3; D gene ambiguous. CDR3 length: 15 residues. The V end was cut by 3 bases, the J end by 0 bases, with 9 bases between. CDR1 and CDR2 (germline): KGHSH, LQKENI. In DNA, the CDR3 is TGTGCCAGCTCACCGGCCCTAGACTCTGGAAACACCATATATTTT. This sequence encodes CASSPALDSGNTIYF.

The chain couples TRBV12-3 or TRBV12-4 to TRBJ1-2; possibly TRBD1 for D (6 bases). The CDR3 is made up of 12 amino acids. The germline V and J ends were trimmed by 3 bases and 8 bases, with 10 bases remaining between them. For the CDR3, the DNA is TGTGCCAGCAGTTTGGGGGCGCGGGGCTACACCTTC. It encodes CASSLGARGYTF.

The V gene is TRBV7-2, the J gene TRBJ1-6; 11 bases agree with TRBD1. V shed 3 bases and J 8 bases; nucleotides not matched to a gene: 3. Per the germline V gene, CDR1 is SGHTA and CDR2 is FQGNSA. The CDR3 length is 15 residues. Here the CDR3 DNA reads TGTGCCAGCAGCTTCGGACAGGGGGCTTATTCACCCCTCCACTTT. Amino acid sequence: CASSFGQGAYSPLHF.

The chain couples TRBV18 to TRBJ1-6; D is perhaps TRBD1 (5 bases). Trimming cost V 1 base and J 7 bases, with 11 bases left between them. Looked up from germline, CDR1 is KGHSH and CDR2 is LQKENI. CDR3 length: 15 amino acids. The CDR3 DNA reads TGTGCCAGCTCACCACGTCGGGGGGACAATTCACCCCTCCACTTT. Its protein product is CASSPRRGDNSPLHF. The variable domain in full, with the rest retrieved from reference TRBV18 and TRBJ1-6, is NAGVMQNPRHLVRRRGQEARLRCSPMKGHSHVYWYRQLPEEGLKFMVYLQKENIIDESGMPKERFSAEFPKEGPSILRIQQVVRGDSAAYFCASSPRRGDNSPLHFGNGTRLTVT.

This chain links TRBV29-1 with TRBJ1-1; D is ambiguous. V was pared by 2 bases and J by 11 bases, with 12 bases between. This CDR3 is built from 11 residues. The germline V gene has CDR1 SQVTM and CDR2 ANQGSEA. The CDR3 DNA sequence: TGCAGCGTTGAACGGGAGTCGACGGCTTTCTTT. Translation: CSVERESTAFF.

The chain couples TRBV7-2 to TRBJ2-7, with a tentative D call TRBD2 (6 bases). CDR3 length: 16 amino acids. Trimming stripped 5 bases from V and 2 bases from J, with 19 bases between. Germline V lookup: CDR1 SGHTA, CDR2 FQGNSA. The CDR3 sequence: CASSTPWAGPPYEQYF. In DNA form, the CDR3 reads TGTGCCAGCAGCACCCCTTGGGCGGGGCCGCCCTACGAGCAGTACTTC. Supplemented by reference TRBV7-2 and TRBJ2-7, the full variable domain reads GAGVSQSPSNKVTEKGKDVELRCDPISGHTALYWYRQSLGQGLEFLIYFQGNSAPDKSGLPSDRFSAERTGGSVSTLTIQRTQQEDSAVYLCASSTPWAGPPYEQYFGPGTRLTVT.